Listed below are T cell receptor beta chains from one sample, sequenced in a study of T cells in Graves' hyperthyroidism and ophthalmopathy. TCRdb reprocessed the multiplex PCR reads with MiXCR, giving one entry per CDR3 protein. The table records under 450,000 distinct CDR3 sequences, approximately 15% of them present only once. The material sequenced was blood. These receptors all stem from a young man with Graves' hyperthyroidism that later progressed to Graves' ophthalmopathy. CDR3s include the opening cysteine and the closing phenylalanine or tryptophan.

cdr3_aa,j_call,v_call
CASSPPRAYTEAFF,TRBJ1-1,TRBV18
CSVETGTSTDTQYF,TRBJ2-3,TRBV29-1
CSAKLTGHFNQPQHF,TRBJ1-5,TRBV20-1
CASSRLPGQQNEQFF,TRBJ2-1,TRBV19
CASSSKLAGVDNEQFF,TRBJ2-1,TRBV7-9
CASSKRPGGNEKLFF,TRBJ1-4,TRBV28
CASSLGQATEAFF,TRBJ1-1,TRBV11-3
CASVSGAGANVLTF,TRBJ2-6,TRBV12-3/TRBV12-4
CASSARQGRGTQYF,TRBJ2-5,TRBV9
CASTGQVNSPLHF,TRBJ1-6,TRBV2
CASSSRVGDTEAFF,TRBJ1-1,TRBV12-3/TRBV12-4
CASSLGDSFMNTEAFF,TRBJ1-1,TRBV5-1
CASNFRQEYTEAFF,TRBJ1-1,TRBV6-1
CASSERVSGNTIYF,TRBJ1-3,TRBV25-1
CASSLRNIQYF,TRBJ2-4,TRBV2
CATSRRQTNEKLFF,TRBJ1-4,TRBV3-1
CASSLGGLRTEAFF,TRBJ1-1,TRBV5-1
CASSSGLEQYF,TRBJ2-7,TRBV5-1
CASSQVGFQETQYF,TRBJ2-5,TRBV4-1
CASSLSSGHGYTF,TRBJ1-2,TRBV28
CASSHRTSGGPYNEQFF,TRBJ2-1,TRBV7-2
CASSLARRDTIYF,TRBJ1-3,TRBV3-1
CVSSEDRVDTQYF,TRBJ2-3,TRBV6-1